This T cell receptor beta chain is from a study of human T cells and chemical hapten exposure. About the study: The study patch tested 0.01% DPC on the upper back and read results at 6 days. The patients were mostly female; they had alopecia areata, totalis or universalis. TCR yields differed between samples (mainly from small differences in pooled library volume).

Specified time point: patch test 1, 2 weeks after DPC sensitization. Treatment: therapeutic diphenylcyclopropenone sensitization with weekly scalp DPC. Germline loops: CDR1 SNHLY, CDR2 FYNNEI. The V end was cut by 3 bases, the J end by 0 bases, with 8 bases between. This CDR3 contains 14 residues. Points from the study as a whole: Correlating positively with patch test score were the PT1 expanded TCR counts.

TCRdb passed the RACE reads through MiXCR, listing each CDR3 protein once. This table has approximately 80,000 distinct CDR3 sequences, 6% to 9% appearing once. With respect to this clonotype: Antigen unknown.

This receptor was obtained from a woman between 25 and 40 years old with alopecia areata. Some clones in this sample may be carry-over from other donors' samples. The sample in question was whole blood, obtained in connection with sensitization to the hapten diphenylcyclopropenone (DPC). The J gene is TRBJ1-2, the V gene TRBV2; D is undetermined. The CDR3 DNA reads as TGTGCCAGCAGTGATTGGTTAGCTAACTATGGCTACACCTTC. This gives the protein CASSDWLANYGYTF. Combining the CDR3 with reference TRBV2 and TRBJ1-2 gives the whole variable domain EPEVTQTPSHQVTQMGQEVILRCVPISNHLYFYWYRQILGQKVEFLVSFYNNEISEKSEIFDDQFSVERPDGSNFTLKIRSTKLEDSAMYFCASSDWLANYGYTFGSGTRLTVV.